This T cell receptor (beta chain) was recovered during a study of OX40 agonist ivuxolimab in advanced cancers. Turning to the study itself: A mean age of around 63 years, range roughly 20 to 79, was recorded, and about 83% were male. Prior anti-PD-1, anti-PD-L1 or anti-CTLA-4 therapy did not bar entry, and about 40% had some.

A few counts support this clone. Germline values: CDR1 SGHRS, CDR2 YFSETQ. J lost 4 bases, V lost 4 bases, and 9 bases had no gene match. There are 15 residues in the CDR3. Autoimmune disease history or systemic immunosuppression disqualified patients. Blood got drawn at baseline, again on cycle 4 day 1, and then on cycle 7 day 1. The assay was immunoSEQ multiplex PCR, and TCRdb's table has in-frame clones only and misses some. This table holds about 70,000 clones, 88% found once. This receptor was obtained from an adult with an advanced solid tumor such as melanoma, head and neck, liver or kidney cancer. The V gene is TRBV5-1, the J gene TRBJ1-1; TRBD1 matches 8 bases. Sequences were derived from CD4+ or CD8+ T cells sorted from blood, sampled in a trial of the OX40 agonist ivuxolimab. The CDR3 is CASSPPRDRPTEAFF. The CDR3, as DNA: TGCGCCAGCAGCCCGCCCCGGGACAGGCCCACTGAAGCTTTCTTT.